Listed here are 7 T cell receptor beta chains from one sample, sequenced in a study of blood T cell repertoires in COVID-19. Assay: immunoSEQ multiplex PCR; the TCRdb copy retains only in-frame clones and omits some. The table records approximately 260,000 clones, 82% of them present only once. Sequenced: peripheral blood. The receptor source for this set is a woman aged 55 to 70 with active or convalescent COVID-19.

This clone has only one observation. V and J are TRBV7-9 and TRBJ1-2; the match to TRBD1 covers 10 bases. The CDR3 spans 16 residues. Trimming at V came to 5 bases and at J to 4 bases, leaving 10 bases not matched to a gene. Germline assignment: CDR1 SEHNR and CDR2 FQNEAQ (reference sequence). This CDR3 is CASSQRDRGRLYGYTF. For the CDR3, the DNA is TGTGCCAGCAGCCAACGGGACAGGGGCCGCCTCTATGGCTACACCTTC.

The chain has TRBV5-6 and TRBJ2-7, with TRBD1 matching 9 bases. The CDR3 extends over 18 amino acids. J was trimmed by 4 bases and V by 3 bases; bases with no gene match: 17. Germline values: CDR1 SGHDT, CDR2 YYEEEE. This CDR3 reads CASSSGTGSATRTYEQYF. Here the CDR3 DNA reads TGTGCCAGCAGCTCCGGGACAGGGTCAGCCACAAGAACTTACGAGCAGTACTTC.

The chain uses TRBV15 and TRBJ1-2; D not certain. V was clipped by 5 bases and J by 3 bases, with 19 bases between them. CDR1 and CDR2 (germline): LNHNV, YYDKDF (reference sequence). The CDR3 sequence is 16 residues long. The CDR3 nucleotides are TGTGCCACCAGCCCCTCCGGGGTAATTGAGGACTATGGCTACACCTTC. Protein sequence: CATSPSGVIEDYGYTF.

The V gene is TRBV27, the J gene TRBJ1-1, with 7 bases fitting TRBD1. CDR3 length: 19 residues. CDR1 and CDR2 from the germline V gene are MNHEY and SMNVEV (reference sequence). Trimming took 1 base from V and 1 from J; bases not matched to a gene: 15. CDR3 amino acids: CASSLFGTVQFYPNTEAFF. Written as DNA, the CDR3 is TGTGCCAGCAGTTTATTCGGGACAGTCCAATTCTATCCGAACACTGAAGCTTTCTTT.

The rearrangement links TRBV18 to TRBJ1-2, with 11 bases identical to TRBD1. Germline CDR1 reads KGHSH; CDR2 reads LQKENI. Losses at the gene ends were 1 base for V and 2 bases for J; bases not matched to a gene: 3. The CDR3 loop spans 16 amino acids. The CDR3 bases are TGTGCCAGCTCACCACTCGGACAGGGGGCAAACTATGGCTACACCTTC. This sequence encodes CASSPLGQGANYGYTF.

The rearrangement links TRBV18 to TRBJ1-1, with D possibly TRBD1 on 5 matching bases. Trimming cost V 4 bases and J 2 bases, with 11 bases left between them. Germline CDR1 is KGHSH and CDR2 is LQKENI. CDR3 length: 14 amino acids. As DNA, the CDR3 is TGTGCCAGCTCACTGTCGGGGGGTAACACTGAAGCTTTCTTT. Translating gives CASSLSGGNTEAFF.

CDR3 coding DNA: TGTGCCAGCTCACCGGAGACGGTGGCAGGGGCCGGGAATTCACCCCTCCACTTT. It is translated as CASSPETVAGAGNSPLHF. The chain joins TRBV18 to TRBJ1-6; possible D gene TRBD1, 6 bases. The CDR3 covers 18 residues. V shed 3 bases and J shed 7 bases, with 22 bases lying between them. CDR1 KGHSH and CDR2 LQKENI come from the germline V gene.